These 7 T cell receptor beta chains came from one sample sequenced in a study of shared clonotypes between healthy human individuals. The data were produced by immunoSEQ multiplex PCR, yet TCRdb's version contains in-frame clones alone and is incomplete. The table shows a few hundred thousand clones, with around 67% occurring only once. The sample was memory CD4+ T cells sorted from blood. As to subset: CD45RA-negative fraction. Receptors originate from a man between 25 and 39 years old in good health.

CDR3 region: CASTGLADRNEQYF. The CDR3, as DNA: TGTGCCAGTACCGGACTAGCGGACAGGAACGAGCAGTACTTC. This chain uses TRBV19 with TRBJ2-7; 10 bases are shared with TRBD2. The germline gives CDR1 LNHDA, CDR2 SQIVND (reference sequence). With V trimmed by 7 bases and J by 5 bases, 8 bases remained unmatched. The CDR3 is 14 residues long.

This clone has at least ten counts. V and J are TRBV6-1 and TRBJ1-5; D is unclear. V was trimmed by 5 bases and J by 4 bases, leaving 6 bases between them. The CDR3 has 12 residues. Germline values: CDR1 MNHNS, CDR2 SASEGT. This CDR3 is CASSLNNQPQHF. In nucleotides, the CDR3 is TGTGCCAGCAGTTTGAATAATCAGCCCCAGCATTTT.

The chain uses TRBV6-1 and TRBJ2-7; D unclear. Germline V gives CDR1 MNHNS, CDR2 SASEGT. The V gene lost 6 bases and the J gene lost 6 bases, with 9 bases spanning the gap. This CDR3 comprises 11 residues. CDR3 loop: CASSFGGEQYF. The CDR3 DNA reads TGTGCCAGCAGCTTCGGTGGCGAGCAGTACTTC.

There are a few counts of this clone. The rearrangement uses TRBV14 and TRBJ2-7, with D possibly being TRBD1 or TRBD2 (6 bases each). CDR1 and CDR2 from the germline V gene are SGHDN and FVKESK. The V and J ends lost 0 bases and 7 bases respectively, with 10 bases between them. CDR3 length: 13 residues. Here the CDR3 DNA reads TGTGCCAGCAGCCAAGATAGGGGGGAGGAGCAGTACTTC. Translation gives CASSQDRGEEQYF.

This sequence joins TRBV7-8 and TRBJ2-1, with 11 bases matching TRBD2. V lost 1 base, J lost 7 bases, and 6 bases stayed unmatched. In germline, CDR1 is SGHVS, CDR2 FQNEAQ. This CDR3 is 16 amino acids long. The CDR3 spells CASSLGGSGRANEQFF. CDR3 DNA: TGTGCCAGCAGCTTAGGGGGTAGCGGGAGGGCAAATGAGCAGTTCTTC.

The V and J genes are TRBV5-1 and TRBJ1-1, with 7 bases lining up with TRBD1. V lost 0 bases, J lost 3 bases, and 5 bases stayed unmatched. The germline V gene encodes CDR1 SGHRS and CDR2 YFSETQ. The CDR3 is made up of 15 amino acids. The CDR3 DNA sequence: TGCGCCAGCAGCTTGGGGTTCAGGGGGGACACTGAAGCTTTCTTT. Residues: CASSLGFRGDTEAFF.

This clone has only a few counts. Other DNA sequences of this sample code for an identical CDR3. The chain has TRBV18 and TRBJ1-2, with a weak D call TRBD1 (5 bases). Germline CDR1 KGHSH, CDR2 LQKENI. V lost 3 bases and J lost 0, with 8 bases in between. The CDR3 is 14 amino acids. This chain's CDR3 is CASSPGGTNYGYTF. CDR3 coding DNA: TGTGCCAGCTCACCCGGGGGGACTAACTATGGCTACACCTTC.